Following are 10 T cell receptor beta chains from one sample sequenced in a study of T cell responses to AZD1222 COVID-19 vaccine. Generated by immunoSEQ multiplex PCR, the TCRdb table keeps only in-frame clones and is missing some. The table records about 83,000 clones, 75% to 95% of them present only once. The input for sequencing was peripheral blood, taken on day 0 of MenACWY control vaccination. The receptors were sampled from an adult in good health.

This clone was found a few times. V gene TRBV4-3 combines with J gene TRBJ2-2; D might be TRBD1 or TRBD2, each matching 7 bases. Trimming removed 0 bases at V and 6 bases at J, with 11 bases between. The CDR3 loop spans 15 amino acids. From germline, CDR1 is LGHNA and CDR2 YSLEER. CDR3 protein: CASSQEPGGAGELFF. CDR3 sequence (DNA): TGCGCCAGCAGCCAAGAACCAGGGGGGGCCGGGGAGCTGTTTTTT.

The table lists this clone with a count of one. The chain has TRBV4-2 and TRBJ2-2, with D hard to call. CDR1 and CDR2 from the germline V gene are LGHNA and YNFKEQ. The CDR3 is 14 residues long. V lost 4 bases, J lost 3 bases, and 9 bases lay in between. The CDR3 sequence is CASSLEEDTGELFF. In DNA, the CDR3 is TGTGCCAGCAGCCTGGAAGAAGACACCGGGGAGCTGTTTTTT.

By share, this clone counts as medium-sized. The chain uses TRBV2 and TRBJ2-7; no reliable D call. Looked up from germline, CDR1 is SNHLY and CDR2 is FYNNEI. V was shortened by 3 bases and J by 2 bases, with 14 bases between the two germline ends. This CDR3 region has 15 residues. CDR3 region: CASSETGGRTYEQYF. DNA for the CDR3: TGTGCCAGCAGTGAGACCGGCGGCAGGACCTACGAGCAGTACTTC.

The chain employs TRBV27 and TRBJ1-1; no clear D. This CDR3 contains 14 residues. V shed 7 bases and J shed 1 base, with 13 bases lying between them. Germline V gives CDR1 MNHEY, CDR2 SMNVEV (reference sequence). The CDR3 DNA sequence: TGTGCCAGCACTCGCCGGGGAGCGAACACTGAAGCTTTCTTT. Protein: CASTRRGANTEAFF.

The chain recombines TRBV5-1 with TRBJ2-3; the D gene is possibly TRBD2 (6 bases). Germline V lookup: CDR1 SGHRS, CDR2 YFSETQ. V was shortened by 0 bases and J by 3 bases, with 8 bases between the two germline ends. The CDR3 consists of 14 residues. The DNA for the CDR3 is TGCGCCAGCAGCTTGGGGGAGGTGACAGATACGCAGTATTTT. Translating gives CASSLGEVTDTQYF.

Concerning this clone itself: Different DNA sequences within this sample yield the same CDR3. This sequence joins TRBV3-1 (or the pseudogene TRBV3-2) and TRBJ2-2; D possibly corresponds to TRBD2 (7 bases). The CDR3 is made up of 16 amino acids. Germline V gives CDR1 LGHDT, CDR2 YNNKEL (reference sequence). Deletions cut 3 bases from V and 10 bases from J, with 21 bases between. The DNA of the CDR3 is TGTGCCAGCAGCCAGGGCGGGGCGGGGGCCCTTGAGGAGCTGTTTTTT. Its translation is CASSQGGAGALEELFF.

This clone was detected only a few times. The rearrangement uses TRBV24-1 and TRBJ2-5, with TRBD2 identical over 11 bases. The V and J ends lost 9 bases and 2 bases, in that order; junction bases with no gene match: 7. CDR1 KGHDR and CDR2 SFDVKD come from the germline V gene. This CDR3 spans 15 amino acids. The CDR3 is CATGGTSGSQETQYF. Here the CDR3 DNA reads TGTGCCACCGGGGGGACTAGCGGAAGTCAAGAGACCCAGTACTTC.

The V call is TRBV18, the J call TRBJ1-4; weak D call: TRBD1 (5 bases). CDR3 length: 17 amino acids. Trimming removed 6 bases from V and 0 bases from J, with 17 bases in between. Looked up from germline, CDR1 is KGHSH and CDR2 is LQKENI. CDR3 residues: CASSDIVGTTTNEKLFF. As DNA, the CDR3 is TGTGCCAGCTCGGACATAGTGGGAACAACAACTAATGAAAAACTGTTTTTT. Using reference TRBV18 and TRBJ1-4 for the parts outside the CDR3, the full variable domain is NAGVMQNPRHLVRRRGQEARLRCSPMKGHSHVYWYRQLPEEGLKFMVYLQKENIIDESGMPKERFSAEFPKEGPSILRIQQVVRGDSAAYFCASSDIVGTTTNEKLFFGSGTQLSVL.

V is TRBV3-1 (or the pseudogene TRBV3-2) and J is TRBJ1-4; D might be TRBD1 (5 bases). The CDR3 runs to 12 residues. Deletions cut 6 bases from V and 12 bases from J, with 14 bases between. Per germline, CDR1 LGHDT and CDR2 YNNKEL (reference sequence). The CDR3 is CASSPLGGELFF. Written as DNA, the CDR3 is TGTGCCAGCAGTCCTCTCGGGGGGGAACTGTTTTTT.

V and J are TRBV28 and TRBJ1-5; 9 nucleotides agree with TRBD1. There are 15 residues in the CDR3. Trimming at V came to 2 bases and at J to 1 base, leaving 0 bases not matched to a gene. Germline-derived CDR1 and CDR2 are MDHEN and SYDVKM. In nucleotides, the CDR3 is TGTGCCAGCAGTTTAGGGACAGGGAGCAATCAGCCCCAGCATTTT. Its protein is CASSLGTGSNQPQHF.